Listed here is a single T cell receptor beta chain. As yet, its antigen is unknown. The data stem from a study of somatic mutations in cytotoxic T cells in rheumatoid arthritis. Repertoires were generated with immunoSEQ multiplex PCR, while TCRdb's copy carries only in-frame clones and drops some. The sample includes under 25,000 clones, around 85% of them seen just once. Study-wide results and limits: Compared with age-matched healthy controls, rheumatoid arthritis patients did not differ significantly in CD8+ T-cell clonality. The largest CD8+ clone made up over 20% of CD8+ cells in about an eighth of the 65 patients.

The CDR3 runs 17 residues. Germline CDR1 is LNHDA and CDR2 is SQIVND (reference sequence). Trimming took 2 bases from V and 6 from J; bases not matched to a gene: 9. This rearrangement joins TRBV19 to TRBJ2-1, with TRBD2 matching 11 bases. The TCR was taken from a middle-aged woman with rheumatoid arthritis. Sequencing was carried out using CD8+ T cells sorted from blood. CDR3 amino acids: CASSITSGRWGSNEQFF. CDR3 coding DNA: TGTGCCAGTAGTATAACTAGCGGGAGATGGGGATCCAATGAGCAGTTCTTC.